This T cell receptor beta chain was documented in a study of cytomegalovirus exposure and HLA in healthy donors. Donors were drawn from the approximately 120-subject validation cohort, separate from the roughly 700-subject first cohort. Sequencing was performed with immunoSEQ multiplex PCR; in TCRdb, only in-frame clones are kept and a portion is missing. The table lists some 60,000 clones, 85% to 95% of them singletons. General study results and limits: Listed as cytomegalovirus-associated were 164 TCR beta chains. Later, an analysis found that TCR clusters from the first cohort tended to co-occur in the 95 to 150 validation repertoires.

Remarks on this clone: Its cognate antigen is unknown.

The CDR3 runs to 15 residues. The V and J ends lost 1 base and 2 bases, in that order; junction bases with no gene match: 0. Germline loops: CDR1 SGHDN, CDR2 FVKESK. Sequencing used PBMCs. The sequence was collected from a man in his late teens or twenties in good health and CMV-seropositive. The chain employs TRBV14 and TRBJ2-7; TRBD2 matches at 12 bases. CDR3 sequence: CASSQGLAGAYEQYF. The CDR3, as DNA: TGTGCCAGCAGCCAAGGACTAGCGGGGGCCTACGAGCAGTACTTC.